These 12 T cell receptor beta chains were sequenced from one sample in a study of human T cells and chemical hapten exposure. Time point specified: patch test 1, 2 weeks after DPC sensitization. Treatment: therapeutic diphenylcyclopropenone sensitization with weekly scalp DPC. TCRdb processed the RACE reads anew with MiXCR; each CDR3 protein has one entry. Of 150,000 to 200,000 distinct CDR3 sequences in the sample, more than 12% were seen once. The sample here was whole blood, taken in connection with sensitization to the hapten diphenylcyclopropenone (DPC). The source of these receptors is a young woman with alopecia areata. Some clones in this sample may be carry-over from other donors' samples.

This rearrangement joins TRBV7-3 to TRBJ2-1; 9 bases agree with TRBD2. In germline, CDR1 is SGHTA, CDR2 FQGTGA. The CDR3 has 15 residues. V gave up 4 bases and J gave up 3 bases; unmatched junction bases: 4. The CDR3 loop is CASSYYSGGYNEQFF. CDR3 nucleotides: TGTGCCAGCAGCTATTATAGCGGGGGCTACAATGAGCAGTTCTTC.

The V gene is TRBV18, the J gene TRBJ2-7, with D perhaps matching TRBD1 (6 bases). This CDR3 comprises 15 residues. Germline V gene sequence: CDR1 KGHSH, CDR2 LQKENI. V was shortened by 3 bases and J by 2 bases, with 14 bases between the two germline ends. CDR3 amino acids: CASSPPGTPTYEQYF. CDR3 in DNA: TGTGCCAGCTCACCGCCCGGGACACCTACCTACGAGCAGTACTTC.

This clonotype came up a few times. The rearrangement uses TRBV6-5 and TRBJ2-1; no clear D. This CDR3 region has 13 residues. Trimming removed 7 bases at V and 6 bases at J, with 13 bases between. CDR1 MNHEY and CDR2 SVGAGI come from the germline V gene. In DNA, the CDR3 is TGTGCCAGCACCTCCGTGACCCGCAATGAGCAGTTCTTC. Translating it yields CASTSVTRNEQFF.

This clonotype has a handful of counts. This rearrangement joins TRBV20-1 to TRBJ2-7; 9 nucleotides match TRBD2. The CDR3 covers 12 residues. Germline lookup yields CDR1 DFQATT and CDR2 SNEGSKA (reference sequence). V lost 6 bases, J lost 5 bases, and 5 bases stayed unmatched. The CDR3 reads CSAAPSGNEQYF. In nucleotides, the CDR3 is TGCAGTGCCGCGCCTAGCGGGAACGAGCAGTACTTC.

This clonotype turned up a few times. The rearrangement links TRBV12-3 or TRBV12-4 to TRBJ1-4; D not certain. V dropped 0 bases and J dropped 17 bases, with 13 bases sitting between them. The length of the CDR3 is 12 residues. CDR3 nucleotides: TGTGCCAGCAGTTTAGCGGCCGGACGGAACTTTTTT. This codes for CASSLAAGRNFF.

This clonotype was found many times. This sequence joins TRBV28 and TRBJ2-3; D gene ambiguous. The ends were cut back, 7 bases at V and 2 bases at J, with 13 bases in the middle. CDR1 is MDHEN, CDR2 SYDVKM, per germline. The CDR3 contains 14 residues. The CDR3 coding sequence is TGTGCCAGCAACAACCCTAGGTCCACAGATACGCAGTATTTT. This encodes CASNNPRSTDTQYF.

There are a few counts of this clonotype. The rearrangement joins TRBV20-1 to TRBJ2-2, with a weak D call TRBD2 (6 bases). Germline V gives CDR1 DFQATT, CDR2 SNEGSKA (reference sequence). The V and J ends lost 0 bases and 2 bases respectively, with 7 bases between them. The CDR3 totals 14 residues. The DNA for the CDR3 is TGCAGTGCTAGAGATAGCGGTAACACCGGGGAGCTGTTTTTT. As protein: CSARDSGNTGELFF.

This chain uses TRBV27 with TRBJ2-7; D is possibly TRBD1 (5 bases). The V end was cut by 4 bases, the J end by 3 bases, with 10 bases between. Germline V gene lookup returns CDR1 MNHEY and CDR2 SMNVEV (reference sequence). The CDR3 is 13 residues long. The CDR3 region has the DNA TGTGCCAGCAGTTCGGACACGAACTACGAGCAGTACTTC. Translated, it gives CASSSDTNYEQYF.

In its sample, this clonotype was seen a few times. The genes are TRBV18 and TRBJ2-1, with a tentative D call TRBD2 (6 bases). The germline gives CDR1 KGHSH, CDR2 LQKENI. This CDR3 comprises 16 residues. Trimming pared 1 base from V and 9 bases from J, leaving 19 bases between. The CDR3 coding sequence is TGTGCCAGCTCACCACGGAGTAGCGGAGACCGGGGTGAGCAGTTCTTC. It yields the protein CASSPRSSGDRGEQFF.

This sequence joins TRBV20-1 and TRBJ2-5; the match to TRBD1 covers 8 bases. The CDR3 has 14 residues. Losses at the gene ends were 3 bases for V and 2 bases for J; bases not matched to a gene: 5. The germline CDR1 and CDR2 sequences are DFQATT and SNEGSKA (reference sequence). The CDR3 DNA reads TGCAGTGCTAGCGACAGGGGAGGACAAGAGACCCAGTACTTC. Encoded protein: CSASDRGGQETQYF.

This chain uses TRBV21-1 with TRBJ1-2. TRBV21-1 is a pseudogene. The CDR3 extends over 12 amino acids. CDR3 DNA sequence: TGTGCCAGCAGCAAAGGACCCGATTCGTACACCTTC. This codes for CASSKGPDSYTF.

The sample holds a few counts of this clonotype. The chain recombines TRBV7-2 with TRBJ1-5; the match to TRBD1 covers 7 bases. The V gene's germline CDR1 is SGHTA and CDR2 FQGNSA. CDR3 length: 13 residues. V gave up 4 bases and J gave up 9 bases; unmatched junction bases: 6. CDR3 nucleotide sequence: TGTGCCAGCAGCTCGACAGGGCAGGGGCCCCAGCATTTT. This sequence encodes CASSSTGQGPQHF.